A selection of T cell receptor beta chains follows, all from one sample in a study of CD8 T cells in ankylosing spondylitis. Each CDR3 protein gets one entry after TCRdb re-called the 5' RACE reads with MiXCR. The sample comprises 29,000 or so distinct CDR3 sequences, roughly 5% of which are singletons, and roughly 1.9% rests with the top ten. Sequencing was carried out using blood, either unsorted or a sorted T cell fraction (not recorded which). These receptors were taken from a female donor with ankylosing spondylitis or in good health (not recorded which). CDR3s leave out the opening cysteine and the closing phenylalanine or tryptophan. The order of the fields is V gene, D gene, clone size, CDR3 protein. D genes are given only for firm matches. Size tells how often a clone was seen (once, few, many) or the class of an expanded clone, and some rows leave it out.

TRBV9 | - | many | ASSVEVGNGAF
TRBV9 | - | many | ASSVAKSSYEQY
TRBV9 | TRBD1 | many | ASSATGTGPQVTQY
TRBV9 | TRBD1 | many | ASSSQGGSYNSPLH
TRBV9 | - | - | ASSPQGSYNSPLH
TRBV9 | TRBD2 | many | ASSLLAGGPGDTQY
TRBV9 | - | many | ASSASAGSYEQY
TRBV9 | TRBD2 | many | ASSVDLAGGLYEQY
TRBV9 | TRBD1 | medium-sized | ASSVTGQGTDTQY
TRBV9 | - | many | ASSVDPGGGQPQH
TRBV9 | - | - | ASSVGGKTDTQY
TRBV9 | - | many | ASSVATSNTEAF
TRBV9 | TRBD1 | many | ASSVTLGQGAPDTQY
TRBV9 | TRBD1 | many | ASSVDMWGTGRGAYGYT
TRBV9 | TRBD1 | many | ASTQGAHNTGELF
TRBV9 | TRBD1 | many | ASSTPGGQNEQF
TRBV9 | - | many | ASSHGRGPEAF
TRBV9 | - | many | ASSGGTVSTDTQY
TRBV9 | - | many | ASSVGPNTGELF
TRBV9 | - | - | ASSGTGNQETQY
TRBV9 | - | many | ASSVAVGSGYEQY
TRBV9 | TRBD1 | few | ASSASGTGQSEQY
TRBV9 | - | many | ASSGTPSSYEQY
TRBV29-1 | TRBD1 | many | SVGTGLDKSNIQY
TRBV9 | - | many | ASSVGPQKGKGDTQY
TRBV9 | TRBD2 | many | ASSVVGGGRNEQF
TRBV9 | TRBD1 | many | ASSASGQGGNIQY
TRBV9 | - | medium-sized | ASSVMLGGVETQY
TRBV9 | - | medium-sized | ASSVGTAAGNTIY
TRBV9 | TRBD1 | many | ASSKGQGAPEAF
TRBV9 | TRBD2 | many | ASSGRGLAGNEQF
TRBV9 | TRBD2 | many | ASSGSGSSYNEQF
TRBV9 | - | - | ASSSLGSNTGELF
TRBV9 | - | many | ASSVGVDEQF
TRBV9 | - | many | ASSVSSGGGTTDTQY
TRBV9 | - | many | ASSVGRVETQY
TRBV9 | TRBD2 | many | ASSGLAGGYNEQF
TRBV9 | - | many | ASSVKGRGPLVGYT
TRBV9 | TRBD2 | many | ASSGPLAGADTQY
TRBV9 | - | many | ASSVTPWGPQH
TRBV9 | - | many | ASSPDGTEAF
TRBV9 | - | medium-sized | ASSVGTLNEKLF
TRBV9 | TRBD2 | few | ASSPSSSGGAGEQF
TRBV9 | - | - | ASSVDERPWNEQF